This T cell receptor beta chain was identified in a study of blood T cell repertoires in COVID-19. Study summary: Acute and convalescent COVID-19 samples came from the United States, Italy and Spain. T cells, B-cell-depleted T cells, or PBMCs supplied cDNA or gDNA.

The assay was immunoSEQ multiplex PCR, and TCRdb's table has in-frame clones only and misses some. The table includes approximately 150,000 clones, roughly 84% detected once. Germline-derived CDR1 and CDR2 are SQVTM and ANQGSEA. The CDR3 runs 12 residues. The ends were cut back, 5 bases at V and 3 bases at J, with 11 bases in the middle. The receptor's source is a woman of 80 years or more with acute or convalescent COVID-19. The sample taken for sequencing was peripheral blood. The chain is built from TRBV29-1 and TRBJ2-7; no reliable D call. The CDR3 here is CSVTASGYEQYF. The CDR3 region has the DNA TGCAGCGTTACGGCGTCGGGCTACGAGCAGTACTTC.